A selection of T cell receptor beta chains follows, all from one sample in a study of read filtering for tumor transcriptome and immune sequencing. TCRdb analysed the reads with MiXCR anew, one entry per CDR3 protein. The sample shows more than 35,000 distinct CDR3 sequences, approximately 14% of them seen only once. The sequenced material came from a population of CD138-negative cells sorted from bone marrow. The receptor set was obtained from a donor at least 40 years old with multiple myeloma. CDR3s include the opening cysteine and the closing phenylalanine or tryptophan. Fields, in order: V gene, D gene, J gene, CDR3 protein. The D gene is left open where the match is weak.

TRBV7-8	NA	TRBJ2-7	CASSLSPGWEQYF
TRBV5-1	NA	TRBJ2-5	CASSSPVGQETQYF
TRBV28	NA	TRBJ2-2	CASSPPQNTGELFF
TRBV7-2	NA	TRBJ1-1	CASSLQQKNTEAFF
TRBV6-1	NA	TRBJ1-5	CASSETRDQPQHF
TRBV7-2	TRBD2	TRBJ2-3	CASSLKPGTSASTDTQYF
TRBV30	NA	TRBJ2-6	CAWIQAPPVGANVLTF
TRBV28	NA	TRBJ2-1	CASTTYDEQFF
TRBV18	NA	TRBJ2-5	CASPPRDRGETQYF
TRBV5-6	NA	TRBJ2-2	CASSLDGSELTGELFF
TRBV20-1	NA	TRBJ1-1	CSASTGDTEAFF
TRBV20-1	NA	TRBJ2-7	CSAIVNSYEQYF
TRBV7-9	TRBD2	TRBJ2-3	CASSSLAGGTDTQYF
TRBV7-2	TRBD2	TRBJ2-3	CASSLSGSDTQYF
TRBV19	NA	TRBJ1-5	CASRAARNQPQHF
TRBV5-4	TRBD2	TRBJ2-1	CASKPAGGSYNEQFF
TRBV20-1	NA	TRBJ2-1	CSARGQLHNEQFF
TRBV29-1	TRBD2	TRBJ2-2	CSVVPLEREATGELFF
TRBV4-2	NA	TRBJ2-1	CASSQAPSGSEQFF
TRBV2	NA	TRBJ2-2	CASRDRPTGRYTGELFF
TRBV4-2	NA	TRBJ2-1	CASSQDKRVYNEQFF
TRBV29-1	NA	TRBJ2-7	CSVEEGSYEQYF
TRBV6-2/TRBV6-3	NA	TRBJ1-1	CASSYSKVSPTEAFF
TRBV24-1	NA	TRBJ2-1	CATSDLGSSYNEQFF
TRBV7-9	NA	TRBJ2-7	CASSLGGTDTYEQYF
TRBV6-1	NA	TRBJ2-3	CASSGMMGDTQYF
TRBV29-1	TRBD1	TRBJ2-5	CSIPGTGLQETQYF
TRBV7-9	TRBD2	TRBJ2-1	CASSTTGTTPIDEQFF
TRBV30	NA	TRBJ1-5	CAWSVGGKDQPQHF
TRBV5-4	NA	TRBJ2-1	CASSPTKLSYNEQFF
TRBV29-1	NA	TRBJ1-1	CSVRGDTEAFF
TRBV2	NA	TRBJ2-1	CASREDSSYNEQFF
TRBV5-1	NA	TRBJ2-2	CASSLVVSPSNTGELFF
TRBV7-8	NA	TRBJ1-4	CASGRRGSEKLFF
TRBV6-6	NA	TRBJ2-2	CASSVNTGELFF
TRBV4-3	NA	TRBJ1-3	CASSRILDSGNTIYF
TRBV5-1	TRBD1	TRBJ2-2	CASSSHTGVTGELFF
TRBV25-1	TRBD2	TRBJ2-5	CASSGKGRGGHETQYF
TRBV9	NA	TRBJ2-2	CASSALTEELFF
TRBV7-9	NA	TRBJ1-1	CASSILQGNTEAFF
TRBV11-2	NA	TRBJ2-1	CASTNGGDEQFF
TRBV6-2/TRBV6-3	NA	TRBJ2-7	CASSYAWGTYEQYF
TRBV20-1	NA	TRBJ2-7	CSASRSYEQYF
TRBV5-1	NA	TRBJ2-2	CASSSVSRNTGELFF
TRBV20-1	NA	TRBJ2-5	CSAGRGAVETQYF
TRBV10-1	NA	TRBJ2-2	CASSGGSTGELFF
TRBV19	TRBD2	TRBJ2-3	CASSRLAGGVADTQYF
TRBV15	NA	TRBJ2-7	CATSSSRGSYEQYF
TRBV6-1	TRBD2	TRBJ2-7	CAGTLAGRGEQYF
TRBV12-3/TRBV12-4	NA	TRBJ2-1	CASSPWANEQFF
TRBV20-1	TRBD1	TRBJ1-2	CSATPDRGYGYTF
TRBV11-2	NA	TRBJ2-7	CASSPKTTVGSYEQYF
TRBV7-8	NA	TRBJ2-2	CASSLGPVGSTGELFF
TRBV5-1	TRBD1	TRBJ2-5	CASSAGTGQETQYF
TRBV5-1	NA	TRBJ2-7	CASSLYYGYEQYF